This TCR beta chain was sequenced during a study of T cell changes during pregnancy in multiple sclerosis. Using immunoSEQ multiplex PCR, the repertoire was profiled, and TCRdb retains in-frame clones only, with some absent. The sample records tens of thousands of clones, roughly 90% being singletons. V was cut by 0 bases and J by 3 bases, with 12 bases left in between. Per germline, CDR1 MNHEY and CDR2 SMNVEV (reference sequence). This CDR3 contains 17 residues. Specimen: CD8+ T cells from peripheral blood mononuclear cells, collected before pregnancy. This TCR came from a female donor with multiple sclerosis, enrolled in a pregnancy study. This chain uses TRBV27 with TRBJ1-6; possible D gene TRBD1, 5 bases. CDR3 protein: CASSLSPQEYYNSPLHF. The CDR3 DNA follows: TGTGCCAGCAGTTTATCGCCACAGGAATACTATAATTCACCCCTCCACTTT.